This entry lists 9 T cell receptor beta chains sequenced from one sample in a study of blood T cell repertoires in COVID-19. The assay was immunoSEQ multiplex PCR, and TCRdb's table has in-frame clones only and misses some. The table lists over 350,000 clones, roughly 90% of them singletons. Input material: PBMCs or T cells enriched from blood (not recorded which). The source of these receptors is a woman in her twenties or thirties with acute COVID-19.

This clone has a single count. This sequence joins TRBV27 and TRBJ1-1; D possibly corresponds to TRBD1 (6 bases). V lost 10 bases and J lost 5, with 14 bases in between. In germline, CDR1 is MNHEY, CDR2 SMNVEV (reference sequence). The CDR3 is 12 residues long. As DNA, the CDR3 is TGTGCCATAACCAGGGGAAAAACTGAAGCTTTCTTT. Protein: CAITRGKTEAFF.

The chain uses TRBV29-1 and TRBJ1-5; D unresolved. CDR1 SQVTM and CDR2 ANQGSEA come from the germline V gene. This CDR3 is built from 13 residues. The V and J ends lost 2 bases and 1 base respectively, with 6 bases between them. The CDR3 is CSVERLSNQPQHF. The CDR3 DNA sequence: TGCAGCGTTGAAAGACTCAGCAATCAGCCCCAGCATTTT.

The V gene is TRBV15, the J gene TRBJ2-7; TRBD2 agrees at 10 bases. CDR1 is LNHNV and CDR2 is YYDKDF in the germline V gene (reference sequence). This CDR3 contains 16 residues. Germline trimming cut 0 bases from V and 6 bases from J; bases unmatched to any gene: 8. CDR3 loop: CATSRDFSGGNIEQYF. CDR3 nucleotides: TGTGCCACCAGCAGAGATTTTAGCGGGGGGAATATCGAGCAGTACTTC.

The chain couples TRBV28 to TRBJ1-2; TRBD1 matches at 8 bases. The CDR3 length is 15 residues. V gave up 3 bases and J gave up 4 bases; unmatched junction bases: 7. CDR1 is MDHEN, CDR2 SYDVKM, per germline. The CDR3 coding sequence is TGTGCCAGCAGTTTGCAGGGGGCGTCCGGCTATGGCTACACCTTC. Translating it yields CASSLQGASGYGYTF.

CDR3 nucleotide sequence: TGTGCCAGCAGCTTAGTTCCGGGTACGGTTGAGCAGTTCTTC. This translates into CASSLVPGTVEQFF. The genes are TRBV7-2 and TRBJ2-1; D is unresolved. Trimming pared 1 base from V and 9 bases from J, leaving 13 bases between. Germline V gives CDR1 SGHTA, CDR2 FQGNSA. The CDR3 runs to 14 residues.

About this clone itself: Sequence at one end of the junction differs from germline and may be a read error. The CDR3 spells CASSDGGGENF. The CDR3 DNA reads TGTGCCAGCAGTGACGGCGGGGGGGAGAACTTC. V and J are TRBV2 and TRBJ2-5, with TRBD2 matching over 9 bases. Germline loops: CDR1 SNHLY, CDR2 FYNNEI. The CDR3 totals 11 residues.

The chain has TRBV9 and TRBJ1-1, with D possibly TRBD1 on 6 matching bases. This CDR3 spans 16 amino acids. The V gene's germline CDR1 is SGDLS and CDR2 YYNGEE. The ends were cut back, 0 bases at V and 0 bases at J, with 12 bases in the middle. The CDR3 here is CASSVARGGMNTEAFF. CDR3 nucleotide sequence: TGTGCCAGCAGCGTAGCTCGCGGGGGCATGAACACTGAAGCTTTCTTT.

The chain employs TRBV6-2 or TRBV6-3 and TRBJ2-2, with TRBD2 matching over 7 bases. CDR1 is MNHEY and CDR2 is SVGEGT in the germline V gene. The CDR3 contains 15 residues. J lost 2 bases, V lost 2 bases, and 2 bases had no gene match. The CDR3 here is CASSYREGNTGELFF. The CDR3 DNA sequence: TGTGCCAGCAGTTACAGGGAGGGTAACACCGGGGAGCTGTTTTTT.

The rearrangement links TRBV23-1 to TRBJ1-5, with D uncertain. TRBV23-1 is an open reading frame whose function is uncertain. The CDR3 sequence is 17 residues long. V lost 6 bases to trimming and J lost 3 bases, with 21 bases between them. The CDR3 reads CASRREEWTENNQPQHF. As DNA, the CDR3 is TGCGCCAGCAGGCGGGAAGAATGGACGGAGAACAATCAGCCCCAGCATTTT.